The 27 T cell receptor beta chains given below trace back to one sample, sequenced in a study of blood T cell repertoires in COVID-19. Produced via immunoSEQ multiplex PCR; TCRdb's table is partial and in-frame only. The sample has more than 350,000 clones; around nine tenths are singletons. Sequencing input: PBMCs or T cells enriched from blood (not recorded which). The origin of the receptors is a woman aged 18-29 years who had been exposed to COVID-19.

The chain is built from TRBV19 and TRBJ2-5; 12 bases are shared with TRBD2. V shed 4 bases and J 3 bases; nucleotides not matched to a gene: 3. From germline, CDR1 is LNHDA and CDR2 SQIVND (reference sequence). There are 15 residues in the CDR3. The CDR3 region is CASSNRTSGEETQYF. The CDR3 coding sequence is TGTGCCAGTAGTAATAGGACTAGCGGGGAAGAGACCCAGTACTTC.

In its sample, this clone was seen once. This chain joins TRBV4-2 and TRBJ2-5; 9 positions agree with TRBD2. The CDR3 is 18 amino acids. V shed 2 bases and J 4 bases; nucleotides not matched to a gene: 14. Germline CDR1 reads LGHNA; CDR2 reads YNFKEQ. The chain's CDR3 is CASSQQRTSAQSGETQYF. The CDR3, as DNA: TGTGCCAGCAGCCAACAACGGACTAGCGCACAATCTGGAGAGACCCAGTACTTC.

The genes are TRBV28 and TRBJ1-1; a weak D match, TRBD1 (5 bases). The CDR3 is made up of 14 amino acids. Trimming took 6 bases from V and 4 from J, leaving 15 bases between them. Germline V lookup: CDR1 MDHEN, CDR2 SYDVKM. CDR3 DNA: TGTGCCAGCAGACTAAGGGGTCTCCCCACTGAAGCTTTCTTT. This sequence encodes CASRLRGLPTEAFF.

This chain links TRBV28 with TRBJ2-5; 9 bases agree with TRBD1. The CDR3 is 14 amino acids. The germline CDR1 and CDR2 sequences are MDHEN and SYDVKM. The junction had 6 bases not matched to a gene; V was cut back by 5 bases and J by 5 bases. CDR3 sequence: CASSLQGARETQYF. The CDR3 DNA reads as TGTGCCAGCAGTCTACAGGGGGCTCGGGAGACCCAGTACTTC.

This chain links TRBV5-1 with TRBJ2-2; 8 bases map to TRBD2. From germline, CDR1 is SGHRS and CDR2 YFSETQ. After removal of 4 bases from V and 3 bases from J, the junction contained 11 bases not matched to a gene. The CDR3 is made up of 17 amino acids. The CDR3 protein is CASSEPGVGGDTGELFF. The CDR3 nucleotides read TGCGCCAGCAGCGAACCGGGGGTCGGGGGGGACACCGGGGAGCTGTTTTTT.

The table lists this clone with a few counts. The chain recombines TRBV27 with TRBJ1-5; 10 positions match TRBD1. The V gene's germline CDR1 is MNHEY and CDR2 SMNVEV (reference sequence). This CDR3 is built from 16 residues. Trimming removed 2 bases from V and 4 bases from J; junction bases left unmatched: 5. In DNA form, the CDR3 reads TGTGCCAGCAGTTTAGGGGGACAGGGGAAAAATCAGCCCCAGCATTTT. Translation gives CASSLGGQGKNQPQHF.

This rearrangement joins TRBV28 to TRBJ2-3; TRBD1 might be the D (6 bases). Trimming removed 5 bases at V and 5 bases at J, with 20 bases between. Germline lookup yields CDR1 MDHEN and CDR2 SYDVKM. This CDR3 contains 16 residues. The CDR3 sequence: CASSPHWAGDLDTQYF. In nucleotides, the CDR3 is TGTGCCAGCAGTCCACATTGGGCAGGGGATTTAGATACGCAGTATTTT.

CDR3 protein: CASSQGHSWTEAFF. CDR3 bases: TGTGCCAGTAGCCAGGGACACAGTTGGACTGAAGCTTTCTTT. The rearrangement joins TRBV19 to TRBJ1-1, with a tentative D call TRBD1 (6 bases). Looked up from germline, CDR1 is LNHDA and CDR2 is SQIVND (reference sequence). The CDR3 length is 14 residues. The ends were cut back, 6 bases at V and 5 bases at J, with 16 bases in the middle.

The genes are TRBV5-1 and TRBJ2-5, with 7 bases that match TRBD1. The CDR3 is made up of 15 amino acids. From germline, CDR1 is SGHRS and CDR2 YFSETQ. The J segment lost 1 base and the V segment lost 7 bases, leaving 10 bases of the junction unmatched. CDR3 sequence: CASRYLGDSQETQYF. CDR3 DNA: TGCGCCAGCCGTTATTTGGGGGACAGCCAAGAGACCCAGTACTTC.

The chain uses TRBV10-2 and TRBJ1-5, with D possibly matching TRBD1 (6 bases). Trimming shortened V by 7 bases and J by 2 bases, and 9 bases separated the two germline ends. The germline CDR1 and CDR2 sequences are WSHSY and SAAADI. There are 13 residues in the CDR3. The CDR3 nucleotides are TGCGCCAGCACTAGACAGGGCAATCAGCCCCAGCATTTT. Its protein product is CASTRQGNQPQHF.

V and J are TRBV6-5 and TRBJ1-1, with D possibly being TRBD1 (6 bases). Germline values: CDR1 MNHEY, CDR2 SVGAGI. This CDR3 is 15 amino acids long. Trimming removed 1 base from V and 4 bases from J, with 13 bases in between. The CDR3 nucleotides read TGTGCCAGCAGTTACTTCAGGGGAGGGGCCACTGAAGCTTTCTTT. Translating gives CASSYFRGGATEAFF.

V usage is TRBV9 and J usage is TRBJ2-7; a weak D match, TRBD1 (6 bases). The CDR3 loop spans 13 amino acids. V was clipped by 4 bases and J by 2 bases, with 10 bases between them. Looked up from germline, CDR1 is SGDLS and CDR2 is YYNGEE. The CDR3 protein is CASSWGPAYEQYF. The CDR3 nucleotides are TGTGCCAGCAGCTGGGGGCCCGCCTACGAGCAGTACTTC.

V gene TRBV4-2 combines with J gene TRBJ1-4, with D possibly matching TRBD1 (6 bases). V lost 4 bases, J lost 5 bases, and 17 bases lay in between. The CDR3 sequence is 16 residues long. The germline V gene has CDR1 LGHNA and CDR2 YNFKEQ. The CDR3 reads CASSPVIGQGNEKLFF. In nucleotides, the CDR3 is TGTGCCAGCAGCCCCGTGATCGGGCAGGGGAATGAAAAACTGTTTTTT.

CDR3 sequence reads: CASSQELEEDRGYEQYF. CDR3 nucleotides: TGTGCCAGCAGCCAAGAATTAGAGGAGGACAGGGGCTACGAGCAGTACTTC. The chain joins TRBV3-1 (or the pseudogene TRBV3-2) to TRBJ2-7; TRBD1 matches at 9 bases. CDR1 is LGHDT and CDR2 is YNNKEL in the germline V gene (reference sequence). V was clipped by 0 bases and J by 3 bases; unmatched bases: 9. CDR3 length: 17 amino acids.

The genes are TRBV4-1 and TRBJ1-1, with D perhaps matching TRBD1 (6 bases). This CDR3 has 14 residues. The germline V and J ends were trimmed by 3 bases and 1 base, with 9 bases remaining between them. The germline V gene encodes CDR1 MGHRA and CDR2 YSYEKL. Here the CDR3 reads CASSHPGQNTEAFF. CDR3 nucleotides: TGCGCCAGCAGCCACCCGGGACAGAACACTGAAGCTTTCTTT.

The chain carries TRBV9 and TRBJ2-3; D remains unclear. Germline-derived CDR1 and CDR2 are SGDLS and YYNGEE. The V and J ends lost 4 bases and 1 base respectively, with 13 bases between them. The CDR3 contains 15 residues. The CDR3 reads CASSTSGLGTDTQYF. CDR3 DNA sequence: TGTGCCAGCAGCACCTCCGGGTTGGGCACAGATACGCAGTATTTT.

The gene calls are TRBV3-1 (or the pseudogene TRBV3-2) and TRBJ1-2, with 10 bases aligning to TRBD1. Losses at the gene ends were 1 base for V and 4 bases for J; bases not matched to a gene: 6. From germline, CDR1 is LGHDT and CDR2 YNNKEL (reference sequence). The CDR3 is 16 amino acids. The CDR3 bases are TGTGCCAGCAGCCAAGCCCCGGGACAGGGGACCTATGGCTACACCTTC. Amino acid sequence: CASSQAPGQGTYGYTF.

In its sample, this clone was seen a few times. V is TRBV5-4 and J is TRBJ2-7; weak D call: TRBD2 (6 bases). Germline lookup yields CDR1 SGHNT and CDR2 YYREEE (reference sequence). The CDR3 runs to 15 residues. V gave up 4 bases and J gave up 2 bases, with 16 bases separating them. The CDR3 here is CASSLDPGTPYEQYF. For the CDR3, the DNA is TGTGCCAGCAGCCTTGATCCCGGGACTCCCTACGAGCAGTACTTC.

The genes are TRBV2 and TRBJ1-2; D unclear. The germline V gene encodes CDR1 SNHLY and CDR2 FYNNEI. V lost 6 bases and J 1 base, leaving 15 bases between the germline ends. The CDR3 covers 15 residues. Written as DNA, the CDR3 is TGTGCCAGCAGGTTGTTAGCACTTATTAACTATGGCTACACCTTC. It specifies CASRLLALINYGYTF.

The chain couples TRBV2 to TRBJ1-5, with D unclear. CDR3 length: 14 residues. The germline CDR1 and CDR2 sequences are SNHLY and FYNNEI. The germline V and J ends were trimmed by 4 bases and 0 bases, with 7 bases remaining between them. In DNA form, the CDR3 reads TGTGCCAGCAGTGGTTCCTATAGCAATCAGCCCCAGCATTTT. Translation gives CASSGSYSNQPQHF.

The J gene is TRBJ2-1, the V gene TRBV11-2, with 14 bases fitting TRBD2. Germline values: CDR1 SGHAT, CDR2 FQNNGV. Trimming cost V 7 bases and J 0 bases; bases outside gene matches: 8. The CDR3 length is 18 residues. As DNA, the CDR3 is TGTGCCAGCATCGCGACTAGCGGGGGGGATAGCTCCTACAATGAGCAGTTCTTC. This gives the protein CASIATSGGDSSYNEQFF.

V gene TRBV11-3 combines with J gene TRBJ2-7; tentative D call: TRBD2 (6 bases). V lost 4 bases and J lost 3, with 10 bases in between. Germline V CDR1 and CDR2: SGHNT, YENEEA. The CDR3 contains 13 residues. The CDR3 reads CASSSGTVYEQYF. CDR3 in DNA: TGTGCCAGCAGCTCGGGGACTGTCTACGAGCAGTACTTC.

This rearrangement joins TRBV6-5 to TRBJ2-5; 7 bases fit TRBD2. The germline V gene has CDR1 MNHEY and CDR2 SVGAGI. With 4 bases clipped from V and 5 bases from J, the junction kept 13 bases outside the gene matches. The length of the CDR3 is 16 residues. The CDR3 bases are TGTGCCAGCAGTTTTTTCGGGGGGAAAGGGTCTGAGACCCAGTACTTC. It codes for CASSFFGGKGSETQYF.

V usage is TRBV6-5 and J usage is TRBJ1-2; tentative D call: TRBD1 (5 bases). The CDR3 runs to 12 residues. Trimming took off 3 bases at V and 7 bases at J, with 9 bases between the two ends. Germline values: CDR1 MNHEY, CDR2 SVGAGI. The CDR3: CASSYMGGGYTF. CDR3 coding DNA: TGTGCCAGCAGTTATATGGGGGGTGGCTACACCTTC.

V and J are TRBV12-3 or TRBV12-4 and TRBJ2-5, with D perhaps TRBD1 (6 bases). Trimming left V 4 bases short and J 6 bases short, with 12 bases between. This CDR3 has 13 residues. CDR3 loop: CASSSQGYQTQYF. In DNA form, the CDR3 reads TGTGCCAGCAGTTCACAGGGTTACCAGACCCAGTACTTC.

This clone was seen more than once but under ten times. The chain has TRBV25-1 and TRBJ2-1; 10 bases map to TRBD2. With V trimmed by 5 bases and J by 7 bases, 5 bases remained unmatched. Germline V lookup: CDR1 MGHDK, CDR2 SYGVNS. This CDR3 contains 14 residues. CDR3 amino acids: CASSLAGVSNEQFF. In DNA form, the CDR3 reads TGTGCCAGCAGTCTAGCGGGAGTCAGTAATGAGCAGTTCTTC.

The chain carries TRBV29-1 and TRBJ2-7; 7 nucleotides agree with TRBD1. Trimming took 4 bases from V and 2 from J; bases not matched to a gene: 5. The CDR3 spans 13 residues. Germline V gene data show CDR1 as SQVTM and CDR2 as ANQGSEA. The DNA of the CDR3 is TGCAGCGTTGTAGGGACAGCCACCTACGAGCAGTACTTC. It codes for CSVVGTATYEQYF.